These 28 T cell receptor beta chains were all obtained from the same sample, sequenced in a study of OX40 agonist ivuxolimab in advanced cancers. TCRdb's table, derived via immunoSEQ multiplex PCR, lists solely in-frame clones and lacks some. The repertoire has approximately 160,000 clones, 85% to 95% of them found once; the top ten carry about 0.31%. The source was CD4+ or CD8+ T cells sorted from blood, collected in a trial of the OX40 agonist ivuxolimab. Receptors originate from an adult with an advanced solid tumor such as melanoma, head and neck, liver or kidney cancer.

V and J are TRBV5-6 and TRBJ2-3; 8 nucleotides align to TRBD2. V lost 1 base, J lost 0 bases, and 7 bases stayed unmatched. Germline CDR1 is SGHDT and CDR2 is YYEEEE. The CDR3 has 17 residues. CDR3 protein: CASSLIPRGGSTDTQYF. CDR3 DNA sequence: TGTGCCAGCAGCTTGATACCACGGGGGGGCAGCACAGATACGCAGTATTTT. Full variable domain (rest looked up from reference TRBV5-6 and TRBJ2-3): DAGVTQSPTHLIKTRGQQVTLRCSPKSGHDTVSWYQQALGQGPQFIFQYYEEEERQRGNFPDRFSGHQFPNYSSELNVNALLLGDSALYLCASSLIPRGGSTDTQYFGPGTRLTVL.

The chain combines TRBV6-5 with TRBJ2-1; D is possibly TRBD2 (6 bases). The CDR3 extends over 15 amino acids. V was trimmed by 2 bases and J by 6 bases, leaving 14 bases between them. Germline CDR1 reads MNHEY; CDR2 reads SVGAGI. CDR3 loop: CASSYGGGNLNEQFF. The CDR3 nucleotides read TGTGCCAGCAGTTACGGGGGAGGCAATCTCAATGAGCAGTTCTTC.

CDR3 residues: CSARWGAGQPQHF. Written as DNA, the CDR3 is TGCAGCGCCCGGTGGGGGGCAGGGCAGCCCCAGCATTTT. The V and J genes are TRBV29-1 and TRBJ1-5, with D possibly TRBD1 on 6 matching bases. Trimming stripped 7 bases from V and 7 bases from J, with 17 bases between. Germline loops: CDR1 SQVTM, CDR2 ANQGSEA. CDR3 length: 13 residues.

The chain recombines TRBV7-7 with TRBJ1-4, with D unresolved. V was cut by 5 bases and J by 4 bases, with 8 bases left in between. This CDR3 comprises 13 residues. CDR1 is SSHAT, CDR2 FNYEAQ, per germline (reference sequence). The CDR3 sequence: CASSPELNEKLFF. CDR3 coding DNA: TGTGCCAGCAGCCCCGAACTTAATGAAAAACTGTTTTTT.

The rearrangement joins TRBV27 to TRBJ2-7; 7 nucleotides agree with TRBD2. The CDR3 contains 16 residues. The ends lost 4 bases at V and 7 bases at J; junction bases unmatched: 16. Germline V lookup: CDR1 MNHEY, CDR2 SMNVEV (reference sequence). CDR3 DNA sequence: TGTGCCAGCAGTTCCCATCGACGGGAGGATACCAAAGAGCAGTACTTC. The encoded protein is CASSSHRREDTKEQYF.

J is TRBJ1-5 and V is TRBV19, with TRBD1 matching 7 bases. Germline CDR1 and CDR2: LNHDA and SQIVND (reference sequence). The CDR3 consists of 16 residues. J lost 2 bases, V lost 5 bases, and 9 bases had no gene match. The CDR3 region has the DNA TGTGCCAGTAGTGTATTTACAGGGGAAGGCAATCAGCCCCAGCATTTT. Protein: CASSVFTGEGNQPQHF. Based on the CDR3 plus reference TRBV19 and TRBJ1-5, the full variable domain is DGGITQSPKYLFRKEGQNVTLSCEQNLNHDAMYWYRQDPGQGLRLIYYSQIVNDFQKGDIAEGYSVSREKKESFPLTVTSAQKNPTAFYLCASSVFTGEGNQPQHFGDGTRLSIL.

The chain uses TRBV2 and TRBJ1-5, with TRBD1 matching 7 bases. Germline V gene sequence: CDR1 SNHLY, CDR2 FYNNEI. V trimming: 7 bases; J trimming: 0 bases; junction bases outside the gene matches: 6. This CDR3 has 15 residues. DNA of the CDR3: TGTGCCAGCACCCCGGGACAGATTAGCAATCAGCCCCAGCATTTT. Encoded protein: CASTPGQISNQPQHF.

This chain connects TRBV4-3 to TRBJ2-1, with 10 bases that match TRBD2. Germline V gene sequence: CDR1 LGHNA, CDR2 YSLEER. This CDR3 is built from 17 residues. With 0 bases clipped from V and 10 bases from J, the junction kept 12 bases outside the gene matches. The DNA of the CDR3 is TGCGCCAGCAGCCAAGAATGGGACAGCGGGAGGGCCGGAGAGCAGTTCTTC. It encodes CASSQEWDSGRAGEQFF.

This chain links TRBV6-5 with TRBJ2-3; D tentatively fits TRBD1 or TRBD2 (5 bases each). CDR3 length: 16 amino acids. Trimming took 0 bases from V and 6 from J, leaving 16 bases between them. Germline-derived CDR1 and CDR2 are MNHEY and SVGAGI. CDR3 coding DNA: TGTGCCAGCAGTTACTCCTCCGGGACCCACGGGGATACGCAGTATTTT. The encoded protein is CASSYSSGTHGDTQYF.

This sequence joins TRBV7-2 and TRBJ2-3; 7 bases line up with TRBD2. The ends lost 5 bases at V and 2 bases at J; junction bases unmatched: 10. This CDR3 is built from 16 residues. Germline V lookup: CDR1 SGHTA, CDR2 FQGNSA. The CDR3 DNA reads as TGTGCCAGCAGCAAAAACCGCGGGGGTAACACAGATACGCAGTATTTT. It translates to CASSKNRGGNTDTQYF.

The rearrangement joins TRBV19 to TRBJ1-5, with unresolved D. Trimming pared 0 bases from V and 0 bases from J, leaving 6 bases between. The CDR3 covers 15 residues. Germline CDR1 and CDR2: LNHDA and SQIVND (reference sequence). The CDR3 DNA follows: TGTGCCAGTAGTATAGAGAAGCGTAGCAATCAGCCCCAGCATTTT. Translating it yields CASSIEKRSNQPQHF.

The chain is built from TRBV4-3 and TRBJ1-2; D is ambiguous. The germline V gene has CDR1 LGHNA and CDR2 YSLEER. Trimming took off 2 bases at V and 8 bases at J, with 15 bases between the two ends. The CDR3 consists of 14 residues. Here the CDR3 reads CASSQRISAGGYTF. The CDR3 coding sequence is TGCGCCAGCAGCCAAAGAATTTCAGCAGGAGGCTACACCTTC.

The V call is TRBV4-1, the J call TRBJ1-1; D remains ambiguous. Trimming stripped 6 bases from V and 1 base from J, with 12 bases between. The CDR3 contains 14 residues. CDR1 and CDR2 (germline): MGHRA, YSYEKL. This chain's CDR3 is CASRGLLRNTEAFF. The CDR3 nucleotides read TGCGCCAGCAGGGGGTTGTTGCGGAACACTGAAGCTTTCTTT.

The J gene is TRBJ2-2, the V gene TRBV19, with unresolved D. From germline, CDR1 is LNHDA and CDR2 SQIVND (reference sequence). V gave up 5 bases and J gave up 3 bases, with 16 bases separating them. This CDR3 comprises 16 residues. The DNA of the CDR3 is TGTGCCAGTAGTCCGACTCCCTTGGCTTACACCGGGGAGCTGTTTTTT. Its translation is CASSPTPLAYTGELFF.

In this sample, this clone turned up a few times. CDR3 amino acids: CASSRGSRVQETQYF. The DNA for the CDR3 is TGCGCCAGCAGCCGTGGGTCCCGGGTGCAAGAGACCCAGTACTTC. V is TRBV4-3 and J is TRBJ2-5; D not resolved. The V end was cut by 4 bases, the J end by 2 bases, with 14 bases between. The CDR3 runs 15 residues. Germline lookup yields CDR1 LGHNA and CDR2 YSLEER.

The chain couples TRBV7-9 to TRBJ1-1; D is perhaps TRBD1 (6 bases). The germline CDR1 and CDR2 sequences are SEHNR and FQNEAQ (reference sequence). Trimming removed 5 bases from V and 8 bases from J, with 12 bases in between. The CDR3 loop spans 12 amino acids. This CDR3 is CASSQLGTEAFF. The CDR3, as DNA: TGTGCCAGCAGCCAACTCGGGACAGAAGCTTTCTTT.

This clone was counted a few times. The chain couples TRBV19 to TRBJ2-7, with D possibly being TRBD1 (5 bases). With 0 bases removed from V and 1 base from J, the gap between germline ends came to 10 bases. Germline CDR1 LNHDA, CDR2 SQIVND (reference sequence). The CDR3 extends over 15 amino acids. This chain's CDR3 is CASSIEEGDSYEQYF. The CDR3 DNA follows: TGTGCCAGTAGTATAGAAGAAGGGGATTCCTACGAGCAGTACTTC.

The V gene is TRBV7-9, the J gene TRBJ2-7, with D perhaps being TRBD1 or TRBD2 (5 bases each). There are 15 residues in the CDR3. V lost 4 bases, J lost 0 bases, and 13 bases lay in between. Germline CDR1 and CDR2: SEHNR and FQNEAQ (reference sequence). This CDR3 is CASSSGTVSSYEQYF. The CDR3 nucleotides are TGTGCCAGCAGCTCCGGGACGGTGAGCTCCTACGAGCAGTACTTC.

The CDR3 spells CASSLGASGSADTQYF. The DNA for the CDR3 is TGTGCCAGCAGCTTGGGAGCTAGCGGGAGTGCAGATACGCAGTATTTT. The chain combines TRBV5-4 with TRBJ2-3; 10 nucleotides agree with TRBD2. Looked up from germline, CDR1 is SGHNT and CDR2 is YYREEE (reference sequence). V was pared by 0 bases and J by 4 bases, with 5 bases of the junction left unmatched. The CDR3 is 16 amino acids.

This clone showed up just once. The rearrangement joins TRBV4-3 to TRBJ1-4; TRBD1 matches at 9 bases. V lost 2 bases and J lost 8; bases outside the gene matches: 12. CDR1 is LGHNA and CDR2 is YSLEER in the germline V gene. The length of the CDR3 is 17 residues. The CDR3 DNA reads TGCGCCAGCAGCCAATACCCGACTAACAGGGGGCACGAAAAACTGTTTTTT. This gives the protein CASSQYPTNRGHEKLFF.

This clone turned up a few times. The CDR3 spells CSVVGGTNEKLFF. The CDR3, as DNA: TGCAGCGTTGTGGGGGGGACTAATGAAAAACTGTTTTTT. The chain joins TRBV29-1 to TRBJ1-4, with a possible D match to TRBD1 (5 bases). The V gene's germline CDR1 is SQVTM and CDR2 ANQGSEA. Trimming removed 4 bases from V and 2 bases from J, with 8 bases in between. The length of the CDR3 is 13 residues.

This chain links TRBV4-1 with TRBJ2-1; no reliable D call. The CDR3 covers 15 residues. Trimming removed 1 base at V and 7 bases at J, with 14 bases between. The V gene's germline CDR1 is MGHRA and CDR2 YSYEKL. The CDR3 here is CASSQGNSRRNEQFF. In DNA, the CDR3 is TGCGCCAGCAGCCAAGGAAACAGCCGAAGGAATGAGCAGTTCTTC.

The chain uses TRBV18 and TRBJ1-5; no clear D gene. Germline values: CDR1 KGHSH, CDR2 LQKENI. The CDR3 is made up of 13 amino acids. V was cut by 2 bases and J by 6 bases, with 8 bases left in between. The CDR3 sequence is CASSPAAGQPQHF. CDR3 in DNA: TGTGCCAGCTCACCAGCAGCGGGTCAGCCCCAGCATTTT.

The sample holds a few counts of this clone. V gene TRBV2 combines with J gene TRBJ1-2, with D possibly matching TRBD1 (6 bases). CDR1 and CDR2 (germline): SNHLY, FYNNEI. The CDR3 covers 12 residues. Trimming took off 8 bases at V and 8 bases at J, with 15 bases between the two ends. CDR3 amino acids: CASRPGVWGYTF. For the CDR3, the DNA is TGTGCCAGCCGACCAGGGGTTTGGGGCTACACCTTC.

This clone was detected a few times. The rearrangement links TRBV4-3 to TRBJ1-2; no clear D gene. This CDR3 spans 13 amino acids. CDR1 LGHNA and CDR2 YSLEER come from the germline V gene. V was pared by 4 bases and J by 2 bases, with 8 bases between. DNA for the CDR3: TGCGCCAGCAGCCCCGACTCCAACTATGGCTACACCTTC. Protein: CASSPDSNYGYTF.

The chain has TRBV7-2 and TRBJ2-2, with D uncertain. Germline V gene data show CDR1 as SGHTA and CDR2 as FQGNSA. This CDR3 is built from 15 residues. The V gene lost 0 bases and the J gene lost 1 base, with 6 bases spanning the gap. CDR3 nucleotide sequence: TGTGCCAGCAGCTTAGCGCCCGGGAACACCGGGGAGCTGTTTTTT. This encodes CASSLAPGNTGELFF.

The V gene is TRBV13, the J gene TRBJ1-4, with 8 bases matching TRBD1. The CDR3 has 17 amino acids. The V gene end was trimmed by 5 bases and the J gene end by 5 bases; junction bases not matched to a gene: 13. Germline CDR1 and CDR2: PRHDT and FYEKMQ (reference sequence). The CDR3 nucleotides read TGTGCCAGCAGCCTCCACCGACGGACAGGGAGGAATGAAAAACTGTTTTTT. This sequence encodes CASSLHRRTGRNEKLFF. The full variable domain, completed using reference TRBV13 and TRBJ1-4, is AAGVIQSPRHLIKEKRETATLKCYPIPRHDTVYWYQQGPGQDPQFLISFYEKMQSDKGSIPDRFSAQQFSDYHSELNMSSLELGDSALYFCASSLHRRTGRNEKLFFGSGTQLSVL.

This rearrangement joins TRBV7-2 to TRBJ2-7, with 10 nucleotides matching TRBD2. The V gene's germline CDR1 is SGHTA and CDR2 FQGNSA. The CDR3 is 15 amino acids. J gave up 4 bases and V 4 bases, and 7 bases lay outside the gene matches. The CDR3 protein is CASSYHTSGAYEQYF. The DNA for the CDR3 is TGTGCCAGCAGCTACCACACTAGCGGGGCTTACGAGCAGTACTTC.